The source of this T cell receptor beta chain is a study of blood T cell repertoires in COVID-19. Study background: The samples span acute and convalescent COVID-19 from the United States, Italy and Spain. Nucleic acid was either cDNA or gDNA, and it came from T cells, B-cell-depleted T cells, or PBMCs.

The germline V gene encodes CDR1 WSHSY and CDR2 SAAADI. Trimming pared 6 bases from V and 0 bases from J, leaving 5 bases between. The CDR3 is 12 residues long. Repertoires were generated with immunoSEQ multiplex PCR, while TCRdb's copy carries only in-frame clones and drops some. The sample holds about 230,000 clones, around 86% seen once. Input material: peripheral blood. This sequence originates from a man between 50 and 59 years old with COVID-19, enrolled during active disease. This chain joins TRBV10-2 and TRBJ1-1, with D unresolved. The CDR3 coding sequence is TGCGCCAGCAGCGCGATGAACACTGAAGCTTTCTTT. It yields the protein CASSAMNTEAFF.